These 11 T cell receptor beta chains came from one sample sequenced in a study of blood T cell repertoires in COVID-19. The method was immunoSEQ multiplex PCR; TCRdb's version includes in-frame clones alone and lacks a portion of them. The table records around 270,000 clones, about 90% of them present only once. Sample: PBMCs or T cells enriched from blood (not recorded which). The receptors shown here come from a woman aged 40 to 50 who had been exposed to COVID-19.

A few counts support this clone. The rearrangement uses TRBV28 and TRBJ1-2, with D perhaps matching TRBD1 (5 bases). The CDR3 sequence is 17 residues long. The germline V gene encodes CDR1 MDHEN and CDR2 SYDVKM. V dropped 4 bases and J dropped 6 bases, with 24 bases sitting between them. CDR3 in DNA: TGTGCCAGCAGTTCAACAGGTAGTACGAGACTCAGGCATGGCTACACCTTC. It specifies CASSSTGSTRLRHGYTF.

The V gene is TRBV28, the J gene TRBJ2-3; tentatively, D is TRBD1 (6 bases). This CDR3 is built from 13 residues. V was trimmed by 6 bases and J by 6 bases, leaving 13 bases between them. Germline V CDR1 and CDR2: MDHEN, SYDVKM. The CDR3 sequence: CASRSGGGDTQYF. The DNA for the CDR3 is TGTGCCAGCAGAAGCGGTGGGGGCGATACGCAGTATTTT.

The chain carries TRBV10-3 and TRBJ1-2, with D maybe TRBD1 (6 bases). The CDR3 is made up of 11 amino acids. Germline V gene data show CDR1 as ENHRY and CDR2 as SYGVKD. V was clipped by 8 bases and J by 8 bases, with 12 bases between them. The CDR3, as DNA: TGTGCCATCTCGCCGGGGGGCGGCTACACCTTC. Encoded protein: CAISPGGGYTF.

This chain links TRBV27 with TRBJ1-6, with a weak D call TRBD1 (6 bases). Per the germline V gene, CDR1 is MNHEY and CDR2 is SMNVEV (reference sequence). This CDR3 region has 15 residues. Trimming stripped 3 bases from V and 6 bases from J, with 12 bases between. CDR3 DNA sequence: TGTGCCAGCAGTTTCGGGCAGGGGCTTAATTCACCCCTCCACTTT. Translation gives CASSFGQGLNSPLHF.

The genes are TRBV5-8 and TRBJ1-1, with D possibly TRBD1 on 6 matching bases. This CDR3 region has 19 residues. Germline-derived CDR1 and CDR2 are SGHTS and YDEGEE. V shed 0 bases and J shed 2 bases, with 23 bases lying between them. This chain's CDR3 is CASSLDRFEWGQFNTEAFF. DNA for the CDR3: TGTGCCAGCAGCTTGGATCGTTTCGAATGGGGGCAGTTCAACACTGAAGCTTTCTTT.

The CDR3 is CASSLSPAGELFF. In nucleotides, the CDR3 is TGTGCCAGCAGCTTGAGCCCTGCCGGGGAGCTGTTTTTT. The chain recombines TRBV5-4 with TRBJ2-2, with D uncertain. This CDR3 has 13 amino acids. Trimming took off 1 base at V and 6 bases at J, with 7 bases between the two ends. CDR1 is SGHNT, CDR2 YYREEE, per germline (reference sequence).

The CDR3 DNA sequence: TGTGCCAGCAGTGCGGGGTTTCAAGCTTTCTTT. Translating gives CASSAGFQAFF. The chain is built from TRBV7-8 and TRBJ1-1, with no clear D. Germline lookup yields CDR1 SGHVS and CDR2 FQNEAQ. CDR3 length equals 11 residues. The V and J ends lost 6 bases and 9 bases respectively, with 11 bases between them.

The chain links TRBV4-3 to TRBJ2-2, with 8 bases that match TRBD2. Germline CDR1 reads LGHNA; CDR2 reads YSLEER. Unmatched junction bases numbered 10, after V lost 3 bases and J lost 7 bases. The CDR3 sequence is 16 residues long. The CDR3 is CASSQPLAGGIGELFF. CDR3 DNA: TGCGCCAGCAGCCAGCCCCTGGCGGGGGGCATCGGGGAGCTGTTTTTT.

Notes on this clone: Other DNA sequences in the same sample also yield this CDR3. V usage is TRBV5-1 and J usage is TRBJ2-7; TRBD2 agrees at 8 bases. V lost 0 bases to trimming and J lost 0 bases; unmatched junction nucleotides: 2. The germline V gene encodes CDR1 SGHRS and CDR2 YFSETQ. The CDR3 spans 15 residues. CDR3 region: CASSLVAGGSYEQYF. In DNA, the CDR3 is TGCGCCAGCAGCTTGGTGGCGGGGGGCTCCTACGAGCAGTACTTC.

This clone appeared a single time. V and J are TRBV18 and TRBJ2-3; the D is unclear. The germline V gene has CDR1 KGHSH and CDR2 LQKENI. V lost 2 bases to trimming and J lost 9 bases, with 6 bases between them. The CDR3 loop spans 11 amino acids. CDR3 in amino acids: CASSPEETQYF. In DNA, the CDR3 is TGTGCCAGCTCACCAGAGGAGACGCAGTATTTT.

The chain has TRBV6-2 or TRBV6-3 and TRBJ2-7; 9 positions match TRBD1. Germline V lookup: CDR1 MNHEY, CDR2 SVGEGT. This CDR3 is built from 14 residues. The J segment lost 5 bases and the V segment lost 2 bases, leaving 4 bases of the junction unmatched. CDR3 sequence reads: CASSYGTGLDEQYF. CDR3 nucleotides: TGTGCCAGCAGTTACGGGACAGGGTTAGACGAGCAGTACTTC.